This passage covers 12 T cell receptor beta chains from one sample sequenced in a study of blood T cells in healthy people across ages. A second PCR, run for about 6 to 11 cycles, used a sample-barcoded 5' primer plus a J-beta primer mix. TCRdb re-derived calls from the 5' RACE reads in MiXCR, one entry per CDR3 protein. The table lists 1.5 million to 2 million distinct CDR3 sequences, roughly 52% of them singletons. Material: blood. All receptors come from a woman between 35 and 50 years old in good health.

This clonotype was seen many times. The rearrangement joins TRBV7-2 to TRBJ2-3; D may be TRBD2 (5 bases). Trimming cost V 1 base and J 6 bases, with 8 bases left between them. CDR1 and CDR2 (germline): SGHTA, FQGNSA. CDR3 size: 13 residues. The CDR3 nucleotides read TGTGCCAGCAGCTTAGTTCGAGGGGATACGCAGTATTTT. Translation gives CASSLVRGDTQYF.

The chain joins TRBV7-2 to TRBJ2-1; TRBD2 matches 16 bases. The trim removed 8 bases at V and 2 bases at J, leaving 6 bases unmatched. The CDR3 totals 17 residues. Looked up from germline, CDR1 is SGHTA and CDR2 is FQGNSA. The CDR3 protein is CASLGTSGGATYNEQFF. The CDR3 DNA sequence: TGTGCCAGCCTCGGGACTAGCGGGGGGGCTACCTACAATGAGCAGTTCTTC.

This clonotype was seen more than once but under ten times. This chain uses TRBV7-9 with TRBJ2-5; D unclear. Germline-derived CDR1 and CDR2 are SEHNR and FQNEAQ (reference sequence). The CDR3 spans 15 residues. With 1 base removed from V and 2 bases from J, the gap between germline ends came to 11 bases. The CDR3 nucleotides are TGTGCCAGCAGCTTAGTGGGCGCTATTCAAGAGACCCAGTACTTC. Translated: CASSLVGAIQETQYF. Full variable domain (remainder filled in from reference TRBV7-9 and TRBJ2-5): DTGVSQNPRHKITKRGQNVTFRCDPISEHNRLYWYRQTLGQGPEFLTYFQNEAQLEKSRLLSDRFSAERPKGSFSTLEIQRTEQGDSAMYLCASSLVGAIQETQYFGPGTRLLVL.

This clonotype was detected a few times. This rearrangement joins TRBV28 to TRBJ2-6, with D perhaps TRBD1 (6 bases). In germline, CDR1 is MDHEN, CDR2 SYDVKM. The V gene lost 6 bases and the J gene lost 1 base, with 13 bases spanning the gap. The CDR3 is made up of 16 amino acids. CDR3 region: CASRPNTGSGANVLTF. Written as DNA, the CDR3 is TGTGCCAGCAGGCCCAACACAGGGTCTGGGGCCAACGTCCTGACTTTC.

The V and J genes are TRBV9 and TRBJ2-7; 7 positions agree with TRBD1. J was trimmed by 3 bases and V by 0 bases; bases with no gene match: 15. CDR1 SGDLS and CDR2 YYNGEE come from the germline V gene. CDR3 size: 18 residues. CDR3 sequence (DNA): TGTGCCAGCAGCGTAGCAGGGGGTGACATCTTATTGAGCTACGAGCAGTACTTC. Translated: CASSVAGGDILLSYEQYF.

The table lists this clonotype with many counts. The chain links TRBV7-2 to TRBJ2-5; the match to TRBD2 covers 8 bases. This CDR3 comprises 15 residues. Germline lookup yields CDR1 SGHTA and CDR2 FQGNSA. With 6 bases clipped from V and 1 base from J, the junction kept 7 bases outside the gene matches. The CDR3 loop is CASSSGGETQETQYF. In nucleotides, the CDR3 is TGTGCCAGCAGTTCGGGGGGGGAGACCCAAGAGACCCAGTACTTC.

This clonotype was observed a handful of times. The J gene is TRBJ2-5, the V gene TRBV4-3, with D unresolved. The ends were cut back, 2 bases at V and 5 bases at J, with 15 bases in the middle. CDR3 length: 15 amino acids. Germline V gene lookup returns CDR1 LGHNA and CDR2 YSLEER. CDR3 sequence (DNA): TGCGCCAGCAGCCAAAATGAACTCCTAAGGGAGACCCAGTACTTC. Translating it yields CASSQNELLRETQYF.

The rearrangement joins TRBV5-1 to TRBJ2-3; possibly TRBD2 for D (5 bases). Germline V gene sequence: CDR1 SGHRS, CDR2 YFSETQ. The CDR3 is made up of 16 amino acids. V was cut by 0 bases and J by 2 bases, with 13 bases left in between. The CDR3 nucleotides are TGCGCCAGCAGCTTGGCCCGCGGACTCTCCACAGATACGCAGTATTTT. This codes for CASSLARGLSTDTQYF.

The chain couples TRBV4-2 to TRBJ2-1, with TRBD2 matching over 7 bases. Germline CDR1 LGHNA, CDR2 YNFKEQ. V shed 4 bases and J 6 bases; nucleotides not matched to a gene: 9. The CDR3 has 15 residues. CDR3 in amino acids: CASSPRPAGFNEQFF. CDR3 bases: TGTGCCAGCAGCCCTCGACCAGCGGGGTTCAATGAGCAGTTCTTC.

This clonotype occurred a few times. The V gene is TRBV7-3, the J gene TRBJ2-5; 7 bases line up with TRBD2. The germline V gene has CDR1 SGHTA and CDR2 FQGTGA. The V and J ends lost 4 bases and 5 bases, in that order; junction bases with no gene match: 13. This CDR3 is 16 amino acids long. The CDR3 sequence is CASSSPGLGVGETQYF. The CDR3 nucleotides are TGTGCCAGCAGCTCGCCAGGACTAGGAGTGGGGGAGACCCAGTACTTC. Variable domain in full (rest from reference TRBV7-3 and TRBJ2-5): GAGVSQTPSNKVTEKGKYVELRCDPISGHTALYWYRQSLGQGPEFLIYFQGTGAADDSGLPNDRFFAVRPEGSVSTLKIQRTERGDSAVYLCASSSPGLGVGETQYFGPGTRLLVL.

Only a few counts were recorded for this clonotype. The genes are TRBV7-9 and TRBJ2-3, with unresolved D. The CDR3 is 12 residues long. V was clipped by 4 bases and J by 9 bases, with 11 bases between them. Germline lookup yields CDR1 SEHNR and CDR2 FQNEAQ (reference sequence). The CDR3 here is CASSSRALTQYF. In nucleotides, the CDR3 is TGTGCCAGCAGCTCCCGGGCCCTGACGCAGTATTTT.

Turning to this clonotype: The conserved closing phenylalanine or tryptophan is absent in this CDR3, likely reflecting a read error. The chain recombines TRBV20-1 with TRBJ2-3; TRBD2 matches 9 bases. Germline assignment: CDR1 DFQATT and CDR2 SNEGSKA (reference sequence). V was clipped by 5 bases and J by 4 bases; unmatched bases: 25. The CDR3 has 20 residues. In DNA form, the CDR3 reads TGCAGTGCTTACAACATGATCGGGATAGCGGGGGAGCCGGCAGCAGATACGCAGTATCTT. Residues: CSAYNMIGIAGEPAADTQYL.